Shown below are 25 T cell receptor beta chains from a single sample sequenced in a study of T cells in Graves' hyperthyroidism and ophthalmopathy (dated by TCRdb to 2018 to 2020). To prepare the library, multiplex PCR was applied. Instrument used: Illumina HiSeq 2000. The TCR beta CDR3 regions were amplified from the RNA transcripts. The TCR CDR3 was subjected to a first round of RT-PCR using the HTBI primer set and the Qiagen OneStep RT-PCR kit. TCRdb passed the public sequencing reads through fastp at Q25 and MiXCR, retaining productive beta sequences. Each record represents a unique CDR3 protein, reported with the most common genes and DNA among its rows. The table for this sample lists around 50,000 distinct CDR3 sequences; approximately 52% of them were counted only once. The top ten clones comprise about a tenth of the sample. Sequenced input: blood. The receptors were sampled from a woman between 45 and 65 years old with Graves' ophthalmopathy.

The V gene is TRBV24-1, the J gene TRBJ2-2, with 12 bases identical to TRBD1. V was pared by 5 bases and J by 3 bases, with 3 bases of the junction left unmatched. This CDR3 region has 16 residues. Germline V lookup: CDR1 KGHDR, CDR2 SFDVKD. CDR3 residues: CATSGGQGADTGELFF. CDR3 DNA sequence: TGTGCCACCAGTGGGGGACAGGGGGCCGACACCGGGGAGCTGTTTTTT.

This chain joins TRBV24-1 and TRBJ2-1; 10 bases are a match to TRBD2. V lost 5 bases, J lost 5 bases, and 8 bases stayed unmatched. CDR1 and CDR2 from the germline V gene are KGHDR and SFDVKD. This CDR3 has 16 residues. The DNA for the CDR3 is TGTGCCACCAGTGCTAGCAAGCGGGGGGGAAACAATGAGCAGTTCTTC. It specifies CATSASKRGGNNEQFF.

This sequence joins TRBV24-1 and TRBJ2-6; a possible D gene is TRBD2 (6 bases). V gave up 4 bases and J gave up 4 bases, with 10 bases separating them. The CDR3 extends over 15 amino acids. Germline V gives CDR1 KGHDR, CDR2 SFDVKD. The CDR3 region has the DNA TGTGCCACCAGTGACCAAAGCGGGGGGGCCAACGTCCTGACTTTC. The encoded protein is CATSDQSGGANVLTF.

V and J are TRBV10-2 and TRBJ1-2; 9 bases agree with TRBD1. V was pared by 6 bases and J by 4 bases, with 9 bases of the junction left unmatched. The CDR3 runs to 15 residues. The V gene's germline CDR1 is WSHSY and CDR2 SAAADI. As DNA, the CDR3 is TGCGCCAGCAGCCCCGGGACAGGGAGACTCTATGGCTACACCTTC. It translates to CASSPGTGRLYGYTF.

The CDR3 DNA reads TGCAGCGTCCGGGAGTCACAAGAGACCCAGTACTTC. Translating gives CSVRESQETQYF. The chain has TRBV29-1 and TRBJ2-5; D possibly corresponds to TRBD2 (6 bases). The V gene lost 6 bases and the J gene lost 2 bases, with 10 bases spanning the gap. The CDR3 is made up of 12 amino acids. Germline V gene data show CDR1 as SQVTM and CDR2 as ANQGSEA.

This clonotype was detected ten times or more. The DNA for the CDR3 is TGCGCCAGCAGCCACACAACGGGGGTGGGCAATCAGCCCCAGCATTTT. Translation gives CASSHTTGVGNQPQHF. This chain links TRBV4-1 with TRBJ1-5, with TRBD1 as a possible D gene (5 bases). Trimming removed 3 bases at V and 2 bases at J, with 14 bases between. The CDR3 has 16 residues. Per the germline V gene, CDR1 is MGHRA and CDR2 is YSYEKL.

In this sample, this clonotype turned up many times. J is TRBJ2-1 and V is TRBV20-1; 12 positions match TRBD2. Germline CDR1 reads DFQATT; CDR2 reads SNEGSKA (reference sequence). Losses at the gene ends were 6 bases for V and 4 bases for J; bases not matched to a gene: 7. There are 15 residues in the CDR3. CDR3 residues: CSAAGTSGLYNEQFF. CDR3 DNA sequence: TGCAGTGCCGCCGGGACTAGCGGGCTATACAATGAGCAGTTCTTC.

The chain has TRBV4-1 and TRBJ2-1, with 16 bases identical to TRBD2. After removal of 4 bases from V and 6 bases from J, the junction contained 6 bases not matched to a gene. The CDR3 loop spans 17 amino acids. The germline gives CDR1 MGHRA, CDR2 YSYEKL. Here the CDR3 reads CASSPPGTSGRGNEQFF. CDR3 nucleotides: TGCGCCAGCAGCCCACCTGGGACTAGCGGGAGGGGCAATGAGCAGTTCTTC.

The rearrangement joins TRBV7-2 to TRBJ2-5; 12 bases fit TRBD2. The CDR3 consists of 16 residues. Trimming cost V 4 bases and J 4 bases; bases outside gene matches: 7. CDR1 is SGHTA and CDR2 is FQGNSA in the germline V gene. The CDR3 region has the DNA TGTGCCAGCAGCTGCTGGACTAGCGGGAAGCCAGAGACCCAGTACTTC. Translating gives CASSCWTSGKPETQYF.

This clonotype has ten or more counts. V gene TRBV14 combines with J gene TRBJ2-7; 15 bases map to TRBD2. V gave up 4 bases and J gave up 0 bases; unmatched junction bases: 7. The CDR3 is 18 residues long. CDR1 is SGHDN, CDR2 FVKESK, per germline. The CDR3 sequence: CASSRGLAGGPRSYEQYF. CDR3 DNA sequence: TGTGCCAGCAGCCGCGGACTAGCGGGAGGGCCTCGCTCCTACGAGCAGTACTTC.

This clonotype was detected ten times or more. A much more abundant neighbour one base away suggests this may be a read error. CDR3 bases: TGTGCCAGCAGCCAGGGGTCCGAGGGCAATGAGCAGTTCTTC. Translating it yields CASSQGSEGNEQFF. The chain couples TRBV7-3 to TRBJ2-1; possible D gene TRBD1, 6 bases. V lost 5 bases, J lost 6 bases, and 14 bases lay in between. The germline V gene encodes CDR1 SGHTA and CDR2 FQGTGA. The CDR3 is 14 amino acids.

This clonotype was picked up many times. V usage is TRBV5-1 and J usage is TRBJ1-2, with unresolved D. CDR3 length equals 13 residues. CDR1 is SGHRS, CDR2 YFSETQ, per germline. V was trimmed by 0 bases and J by 7 bases, leaving 10 bases between them. The CDR3 reads CASSLEGSRGYTF. The DNA for the CDR3 is TGCGCCAGCAGCTTGGAAGGCAGTCGTGGCTACACCTTC.

With respect to this clonotype: It may be a read error: a sequence one base away is much more abundant. This chain joins TRBV28 and TRBJ2-7, with TRBD2 matching 10 bases. CDR3 length: 14 residues. In germline, CDR1 is MDHEN, CDR2 SYDVKM. The CDR3 loop reads CASRLLAGSGEQCF. The CDR3 nucleotides are TGTGCCAGCAGACTACTAGCGGGATCAGGGGAGCAGTGCTTC.

The chain is built from TRBV19 and TRBJ1-2; D gene ambiguous. V shed 8 bases and J shed 5 bases, with 15 bases lying between them. There are 13 residues in the CDR3. The germline CDR1 and CDR2 sequences are LNHDA and SQIVND (reference sequence). The CDR3 is CASGDAPSYGYTF. The CDR3 DNA is TGTGCCAGTGGGGATGCTCCCAGTTATGGCTACACCTTC.

This clonotype was detected only once. At one of its ends the junction is not consistent with the germline gene, which may arise from a read error. The rearrangement joins TRBV7-2 to TRBJ2-7; 9 bases map to TRBD1. CDR3 length: 14 residues. Germline V gene sequence: CDR1 SGHTA, CDR2 FQGNSA. For the CDR3, the DNA is TGCGCCAGCAGCCCGGGGGACAGGGTTTACGAGCAGTACTTC. It specifies CASSPGDRVYEQYF.

Judged by abundance, this clonotype is medium-sized. V and J are TRBV10-3 and TRBJ1-1, with 7 bases aligning to TRBD1. The CDR3 is 11 residues long. Per the germline V gene, CDR1 is ENHRY and CDR2 is SYGVKD. The junction had 3 bases not matched to a gene; V was cut back by 11 bases and J by 3 bases. CDR3 bases: TGTGCCGTCACAGGGGACACTGAAGCTTTCTTT. Encoded protein: CAVTGDTEAFF.

This clonotype was picked up many times. J is TRBJ1-2 and V is TRBV9; D might be TRBD1 (5 bases). CDR1 and CDR2 (germline): SGDLS, YYNGEE. V was pared by 3 bases and J by 0 bases, with 15 bases between. This CDR3 region has 16 residues. CDR3 in amino acids: CASSEEQGPANYGYTF. In DNA, the CDR3 is TGTGCCAGCAGCGAGGAGCAGGGCCCTGCTAACTATGGCTACACCTTC. The full variable domain, with the rest looked up from reference TRBV9 and TRBJ1-2, is DSGVTQTPKHLITATGQRVTLRCSPRSGDLSVYWYQQSLDQGLQFLIQYYNGEERAKGNILERFSAQQFPDLHSELNLSSLELGDSALYFCASSEEQGPANYGYTFGSGTRLTVV.

On this clonotype: A read error may account for a junction end that differs from germline. This rearrangement joins TRBV9 to TRBJ1-2; 9 bases match TRBD1. The CDR3 spans 13 residues. Looked up from germline, CDR1 is SGDLS and CDR2 is YYNGEE. In DNA form, the CDR3 reads TGTGCCTGCAGCGGGACAGGGAGCTATGGCTACACCTTC. It yields the protein CACSGTGSYGYTF.

This clonotype was seen many times. A much more abundant neighbour one base away suggests this may be a read error. The chain carries TRBV20-1 and TRBJ1-2, with D tentatively TRBD1 (5 bases). Germline V lookup: CDR1 DFQATT, CDR2 SNEGSKA (reference sequence). The CDR3 runs to 14 residues. V lost 5 bases and J 5 bases, leaving 18 bases between the germline ends. The CDR3 coding sequence is TGCAGTGCTGGTGAGACGGCGGGGCCTTATGGCTACACCTTC. Its translation: CSAGETAGPYGYTF.

This clonotype has at least ten counts. This rearrangement joins TRBV20-1 to TRBJ2-7; D may be TRBD2 (5 bases). The V end was cut by 1 base, the J end by 6 bases, with 7 bases between. CDR3 length equals 11 residues. From germline, CDR1 is DFQATT and CDR2 SNEGSKA (reference sequence). The CDR3 sequence is CSARAGFEQYF. CDR3 coding DNA: TGCAGTGCTAGAGCGGGGTTCGAGCAGTACTTC.

This clonotype was picked up many times. The chain carries TRBV27 and TRBJ2-4, with D possibly TRBD1 on 7 matching bases. V was trimmed by 2 bases and J by 2 bases, leaving 13 bases between them. This CDR3 has 16 amino acids. Germline CDR1 is MNHEY and CDR2 is SMNVEV (reference sequence). For the CDR3, the DNA is TGTGCCAGCAGTTTAGGTTCAGGGGGGACCAAAAACATTCAGTACTTC. It codes for CASSLGSGGTKNIQYF.

Regarding this clonotype: The junction departs from germline at one end; a sequencing error may be responsible. This chain uses TRBV2 with TRBJ2-7; D might be TRBD1 (7 bases). Germline V CDR1 and CDR2: SNHLY, FYNNEI. There are 15 residues in the CDR3. CDR3: CARRRPAGTAYEQYF. Written as DNA, the CDR3 is TGTGCCCGCAGAAGGCCCGCGGGGACAGCCTACGAGCAGTACTTC.

This clonotype was detected ten times or more. The J gene is TRBJ2-5, the V gene TRBV7-9; no definite D call. The CDR3 has 11 amino acids. Germline CDR1 reads SEHNR; CDR2 reads FQNEAQ (reference sequence). V lost 5 bases to trimming and J lost 5 bases, with 6 bases between them. The CDR3, as DNA: TGTGCCAGCAGCCGCAGGGAGACCCAGTACTTC. Protein product: CASSRRETQYF.

The chain combines TRBV2 with TRBJ2-5; a weak D match, TRBD1 (6 bases). The CDR3 loop spans 15 amino acids. The germline V gene has CDR1 SNHLY and CDR2 FYNNEI. V was clipped by 5 bases and J by 3 bases, with 16 bases between them. In DNA form, the CDR3 reads TGTGCCAGCAGTCCTCTGCTGGGGGCCGAAGAGACCCAGTACTTC. It codes for CASSPLLGAEETQYF.

This clonotype was observed a single time. This chain connects TRBV5-1 to TRBJ2-7; D might be TRBD1 (5 bases). The germline CDR1 and CDR2 sequences are SGHRS and YFSETQ. CDR3 length: 14 amino acids. V gave up 0 bases and J gave up 7 bases, with 14 bases separating them. CDR3 in amino acids: CASSLELGAGEQYF. The CDR3 DNA is TGCGCCAGCAGCTTGGAGTTAGGGGCCGGGGAGCAGTACTTC.